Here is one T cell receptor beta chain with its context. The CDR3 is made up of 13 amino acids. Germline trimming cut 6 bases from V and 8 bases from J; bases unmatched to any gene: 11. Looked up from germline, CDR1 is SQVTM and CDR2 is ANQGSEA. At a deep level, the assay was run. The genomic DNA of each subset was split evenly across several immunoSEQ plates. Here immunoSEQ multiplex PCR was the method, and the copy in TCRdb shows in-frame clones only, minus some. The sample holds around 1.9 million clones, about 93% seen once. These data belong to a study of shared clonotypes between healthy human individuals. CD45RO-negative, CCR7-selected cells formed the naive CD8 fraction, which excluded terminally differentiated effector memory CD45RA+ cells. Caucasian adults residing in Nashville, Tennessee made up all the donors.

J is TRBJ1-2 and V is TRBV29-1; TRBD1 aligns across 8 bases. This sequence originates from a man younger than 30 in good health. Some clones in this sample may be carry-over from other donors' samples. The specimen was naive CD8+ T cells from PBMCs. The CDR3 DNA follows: TGCAGCGTCGACCGACAGGGGATGGGGGGCTACACCTTC. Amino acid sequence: CSVDRQGMGGYTF.